This T cell receptor beta chain appears in the sequencing data of a study of blood T cells in healthy people across ages. Study conclusions and caveats: Investigators viewed diversity estimates from one million T cells as underestimates, the study reported.

Sample-barcoded 5' priming and a J-beta primer mix drove a second PCR of roughly 7 to 11 cycles. MiXCR, applied by TCRdb to the 5' RACE reads, yields one record per CDR3 protein. Counted here are about 1.6 million distinct CDR3 sequences, almost 35% occurring once; the ten biggest clones make up approximately 10%. Every donor gave roughly 9.6 milliliters of peripheral blood. Concerning this clonotype itself: Its target is unknown.

J gave up 7 bases and V 2 bases, and 9 bases lay outside the gene matches. CDR3 length: 15 amino acids. Germline V gene sequence: CDR1 SGDLS, CDR2 YYNGEE. The clonotype was recovered from a woman in her twenties or thirties in good health. This chain uses TRBV9 with TRBJ2-7; 10 nucleotides line up with TRBD2. The sequenced sample consisted of blood. As DNA, the CDR3 is TGTGCCAGCAGCGTTAGCGGGGGGACAGTATTGGAGCAGTACTTC. This translates into CASSVSGGTVLEQYF.